This entry lists 9 T cell receptor beta chains sequenced from one sample in a study of control samples from healthy donors and cancer patients. Here immunoSEQ multiplex PCR was the method, and the copy in TCRdb shows in-frame clones only, minus some. The repertoire holds 100,000 to 150,000 clones, with 80% to 95% as singletons. The sequenced sample consisted of blood. These receptors were collected from a young man in good health.

The gene calls are TRBV29-1 and TRBJ2-3; 8 bases are shared with TRBD1. Unmatched junction bases numbered 3, after V lost 0 bases and J lost 4 bases. CDR1 SQVTM and CDR2 ANQGSEA come from the germline V gene. This CDR3 is 14 amino acids long. CDR3 sequence (DNA): TGCAGCGTTGAAGACAGGGGGCGGGCAGATACGCAGTATTTT. Protein: CSVEDRGRADTQYF.

V and J are TRBV6-6 and TRBJ2-2; D is uncertain. The V end was cut by 8 bases, the J end by 5 bases, with 6 bases between. Germline V CDR1 and CDR2: MNHNY, SVGAGI (reference sequence). The CDR3 spans 11 residues. CDR3 region: CASSSTGELFF. CDR3 DNA sequence: TGTGCCAGCTCGAGTACCGGGGAGCTGTTTTTT.

Comments on this clone: In the same sample, other DNA sequences code for this CDR3. The chain carries TRBV6-2 or TRBV6-3 and TRBJ1-2; perhaps TRBD1 as D (6 bases). Trimming removed 6 bases at V and 2 bases at J, with 13 bases between. Germline V gives CDR1 MNHEY, CDR2 SVGEGT. The CDR3 has 14 residues. CDR3 region: CASSPPGANYGYTF. The DNA for the CDR3 is TGTGCCAGCAGCCCCCCGGGGGCGAACTATGGCTACACCTTC.

V and J are TRBV29-1 and TRBJ1-1; D not certain. Germline V gene data show CDR1 as SQVTM and CDR2 as ANQGSEA. V was clipped by 4 bases and J by 4 bases, with 16 bases between them. The CDR3 is 14 amino acids. The CDR3 reads CSVVFGVGVTEAFF. CDR3 sequence (DNA): TGCAGCGTTGTTTTTGGGGTTGGGGTCACTGAAGCTTTCTTT. The full variable domain, in which reference TRBV29-1 and TRBJ1-1 provide the parts outside the CDR3, is SAVISQKPSRDICQRGTSLTIQCQVDSQVTMMFWYRQQPGQSLTLIATANQGSEATYESGFVIDKFPISRPNLTFSTLTVSNMSPEDSSIYLCSVVFGVGVTEAFFGQGTRLTVV.

The V call is TRBV3-1 (or the pseudogene TRBV3-2), the J call TRBJ1-4, with TRBD1 as a possible D gene (5 bases). CDR3 length equals 15 residues. CDR1 and CDR2 from the germline V gene are LGHDT and YNNKEL (reference sequence). With 7 bases removed from V and 4 bases from J, the gap between germline ends came to 16 bases. The CDR3 region has the DNA TGTGCCAGCACCGCACGGTGGGGGGATAATGAAAAACTGTTTTTT. Translated: CASTARWGDNEKLFF.

The J gene is TRBJ1-6, the V gene TRBV12-3 or TRBV12-4, with D maybe TRBD1 (5 bases). The germline V and J ends were trimmed by 5 bases and 7 bases, with 9 bases remaining between them. This CDR3 has 13 amino acids. The chain's CDR3 is CASSMTANSPLHF. The CDR3, as DNA: TGTGCCAGCAGTATGACAGCAAATTCACCCCTCCACTTT.

The chain couples TRBV3-1 (or the pseudogene TRBV3-2) to TRBJ1-1; D remains ambiguous. Germline V gene lookup returns CDR1 LGHDT and CDR2 YNNKEL (reference sequence). Trimming cost V 3 bases and J 6 bases, with 14 bases left between them. CDR3 length: 14 residues. CDR3 coding DNA: TGTGCCAGCAGCCATTGGGGTGACGAATCTGAAGCTTTCTTT. Its translation is CASSHWGDESEAFF.

The gene calls are TRBV5-8 and TRBJ1-5; D unresolved. Trimming took 3 bases from V and 1 from J, leaving 11 bases between them. CDR3 length equals 15 residues. Germline loops: CDR1 SGHTS, CDR2 YDEGEE. The CDR3 loop reads CASSSQKKSNQPQHF. The DNA of the CDR3 is TGTGCCAGCAGCTCGCAGAAAAAGAGCAATCAGCCCCAGCATTTT.

This clone was picked up one time. The chain recombines TRBV11-2 with TRBJ2-1; TRBD2 matches 9 bases. The J segment lost 7 bases and the V segment lost 1 base, leaving 8 bases of the junction unmatched. In germline, CDR1 is SGHAT, CDR2 FQNNGV. The length of the CDR3 is 16 residues. This CDR3 reads CASSLVGSGSWNEQFF. The CDR3 nucleotides read TGTGCCAGCAGCTTAGTGGGTAGCGGGAGTTGGAATGAGCAGTTCTTC.